A single sample is the source of the 2 T cell receptor beta chains below, sequenced in a study of blood T cells in healthy people across ages. Next came a second PCR, run for roughly 6 to 11 cycles, which used a sample-barcoded 5' primer along with a J-beta primer mix. TCRdb redid the calling of the 5' RACE reads with MiXCR, one entry per CDR3 protein. In the table there are approximately 680,000 distinct CDR3 sequences, around 32% of which are singletons. Sequenced input: blood. Receptors were obtained from an elderly woman in good health.

The DNA for the CDR3 is TGCAGTGCACCCCCTCGGGCGGGGGGGCTGGAGACCCAGTACTTC. Protein: CSAPPRAGGLETQYF. The chain carries TRBV20-1 and TRBJ2-5, with TRBD2 matching over 9 bases. V gave up 6 bases and J gave up 5 bases; unmatched junction bases: 13. Germline values: CDR1 DFQATT, CDR2 SNEGSKA (reference sequence). The CDR3 totals 15 residues.

This clonotype was seen ten or more times. The chain combines TRBV28 with TRBJ2-4; either TRBD1 or TRBD2 may fit D (5 bases each). Trimming cost V 6 bases and J 6 bases, with 12 bases left between them. The CDR3 runs to 13 residues. Germline CDR1 reads MDHEN; CDR2 reads SYDVKM. CDR3 sequence: CASRHRDRNIQYF. The CDR3 DNA sequence: TGTGCCAGCAGACACCGGGACCGAAACATTCAGTACTTC.